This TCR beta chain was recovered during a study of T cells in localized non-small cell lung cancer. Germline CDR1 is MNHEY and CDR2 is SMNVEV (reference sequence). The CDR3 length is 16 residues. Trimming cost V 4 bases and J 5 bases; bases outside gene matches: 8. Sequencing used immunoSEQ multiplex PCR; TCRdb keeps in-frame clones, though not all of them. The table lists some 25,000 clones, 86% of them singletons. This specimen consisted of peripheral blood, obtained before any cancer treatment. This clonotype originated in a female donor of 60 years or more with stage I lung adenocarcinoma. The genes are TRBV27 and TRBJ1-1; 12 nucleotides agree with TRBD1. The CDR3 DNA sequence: TGTGCCAGCAGTTGGGGACAGGGGGCGAGGTTAACTGAAGCTTTCTTT. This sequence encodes CASSWGQGARLTEAFF.